This T cell receptor (beta chain) stems from a study of T-cell reconstitution after alpha-beta-depleted transplantation in children. Unique molecular identifiers were incorporated during preparation of the TCRbeta library. TCRdb passed the PCR reads through MiXCR, listing each CDR3 protein once. Of about 610,000 distinct CDR3 sequences listed, 10% are singletons. Many counts were recorded for this clonotype. The CDR3 is made up of 15 amino acids. Germline V gives CDR1 SNHLY, CDR2 FYNNEI. V dropped 5 bases and J dropped 1 base, with 11 bases sitting between them. This sequence originates from a human donor who donated a stem cell graft to a child with acute myeloid leukemia. The input for sequencing was PBMCs from the stem cell graft donor, taken from the stem cell graft. The chain couples TRBV2 to TRBJ2-2; D gene uncertain. The CDR3 DNA follows: TGTGCCAGCAGTATGGAACTATTGAACACCGGGGAGCTGTTTTTT. It yields the protein CASSMELLNTGELFF. Supplemented by reference TRBV2 and TRBJ2-2, the full variable domain reads EPEVTQTPSHQVTQMGQEVILRCVPISNHLYFYWYRQILGQKVEFLVSFYNNEISEKSEIFDDQFSVERPDGSNFTLKIRSTKLEDSAMYFCASSMELLNTGELFFGEGSRLTVL.